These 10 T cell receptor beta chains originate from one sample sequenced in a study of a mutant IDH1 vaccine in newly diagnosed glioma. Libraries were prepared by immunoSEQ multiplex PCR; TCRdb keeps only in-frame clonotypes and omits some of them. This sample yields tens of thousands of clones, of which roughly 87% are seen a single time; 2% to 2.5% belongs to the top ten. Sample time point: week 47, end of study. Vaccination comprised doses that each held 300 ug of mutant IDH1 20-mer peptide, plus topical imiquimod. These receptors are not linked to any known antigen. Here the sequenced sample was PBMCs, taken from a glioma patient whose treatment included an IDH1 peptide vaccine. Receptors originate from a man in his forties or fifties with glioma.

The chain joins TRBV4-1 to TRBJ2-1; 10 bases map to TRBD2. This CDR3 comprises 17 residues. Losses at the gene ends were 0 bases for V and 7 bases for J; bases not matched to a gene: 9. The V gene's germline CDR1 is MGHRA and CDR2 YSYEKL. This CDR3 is CASSQEGGLAGANEQFF. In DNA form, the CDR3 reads TGCGCCAGCAGCCAAGAAGGGGGGCTAGCGGGAGCAAATGAGCAGTTCTTC.

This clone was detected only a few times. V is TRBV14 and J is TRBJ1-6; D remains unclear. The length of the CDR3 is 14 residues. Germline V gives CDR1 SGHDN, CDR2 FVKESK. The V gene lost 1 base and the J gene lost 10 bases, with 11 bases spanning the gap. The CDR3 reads CASSQAGNGSPLHF. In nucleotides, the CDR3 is TGTGCCAGCAGCCAAGCGGGGAACGGGTCACCCCTCCACTTT.

The CDR3: CASSQSGGSGLAPPGELFF. CDR3 nucleotides: TGCGCCAGCAGTCAATCGGGGGGGTCAGGTCTCGCCCCACCCGGGGAGCTGTTTTTT. This chain joins TRBV23-1 and TRBJ2-2; 7 bases match TRBD2. TRBV23-1 is an open reading frame, and its role is uncertain. The J segment lost 6 bases and the V segment lost 0 bases, leaving 16 bases of the junction unmatched. This CDR3 comprises 19 residues.

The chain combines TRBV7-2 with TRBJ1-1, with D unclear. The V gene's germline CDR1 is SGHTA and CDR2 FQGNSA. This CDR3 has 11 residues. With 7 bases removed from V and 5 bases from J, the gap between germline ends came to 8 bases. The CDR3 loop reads CASTLKTEAFF. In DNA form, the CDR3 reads TGTGCCAGCACCCTCAAGACTGAAGCTTTCTTT.

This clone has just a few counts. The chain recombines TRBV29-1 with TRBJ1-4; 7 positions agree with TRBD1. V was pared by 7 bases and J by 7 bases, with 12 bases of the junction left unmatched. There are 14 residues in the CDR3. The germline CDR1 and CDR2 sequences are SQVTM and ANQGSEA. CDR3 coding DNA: TGCAGCGCCACCTACACAGGGGAAAGTGAAAAACTGTTTTTT. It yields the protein CSATYTGESEKLFF.

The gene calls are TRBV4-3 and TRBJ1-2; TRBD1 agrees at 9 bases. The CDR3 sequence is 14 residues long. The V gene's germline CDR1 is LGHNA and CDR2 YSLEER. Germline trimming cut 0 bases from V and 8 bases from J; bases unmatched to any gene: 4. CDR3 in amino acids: CASSQEQGARGYTF. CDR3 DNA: TGCGCCAGCAGCCAAGAACAGGGGGCGAGAGGCTACACCTTC.

The CDR3 sequence is CSVSGTSGNEQFF. CDR3 in DNA: TGCAGCGTTTCCGGGACTAGCGGAAATGAGCAGTTCTTC. V is TRBV29-1 and J is TRBJ2-1, with TRBD2 matching over 11 bases. CDR3 length: 13 amino acids. The J segment lost 7 bases and the V segment lost 5 bases, leaving 4 bases of the junction unmatched. In germline, CDR1 is SQVTM, CDR2 ANQGSEA.

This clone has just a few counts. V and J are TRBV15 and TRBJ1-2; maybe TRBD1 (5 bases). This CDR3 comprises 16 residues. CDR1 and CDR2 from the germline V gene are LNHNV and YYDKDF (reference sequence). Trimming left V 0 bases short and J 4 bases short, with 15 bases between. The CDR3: CATSRDMGTAFYGYTF. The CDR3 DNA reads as TGTGCCACCAGCAGAGATATGGGGACGGCCTTCTATGGCTACACCTTC.

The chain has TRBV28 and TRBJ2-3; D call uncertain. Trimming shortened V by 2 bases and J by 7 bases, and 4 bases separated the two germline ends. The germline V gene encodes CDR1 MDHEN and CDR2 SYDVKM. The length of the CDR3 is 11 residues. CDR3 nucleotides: TGTGCCAGCAGTTTAGGACATACGCAGTATTTT. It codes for CASSLGHTQYF.

The CDR3, as DNA: TGCGCCAGCAGCTTGTCCCAGATCAATGAGCAGTTCTTC. Translation: CASSLSQINEQFF. The chain links TRBV5-1 to TRBJ2-1; D remains unclear. V gave up 1 base and J gave up 6 bases, with 8 bases separating them. Germline CDR1 SGHRS, CDR2 YFSETQ. The CDR3 loop spans 13 amino acids.